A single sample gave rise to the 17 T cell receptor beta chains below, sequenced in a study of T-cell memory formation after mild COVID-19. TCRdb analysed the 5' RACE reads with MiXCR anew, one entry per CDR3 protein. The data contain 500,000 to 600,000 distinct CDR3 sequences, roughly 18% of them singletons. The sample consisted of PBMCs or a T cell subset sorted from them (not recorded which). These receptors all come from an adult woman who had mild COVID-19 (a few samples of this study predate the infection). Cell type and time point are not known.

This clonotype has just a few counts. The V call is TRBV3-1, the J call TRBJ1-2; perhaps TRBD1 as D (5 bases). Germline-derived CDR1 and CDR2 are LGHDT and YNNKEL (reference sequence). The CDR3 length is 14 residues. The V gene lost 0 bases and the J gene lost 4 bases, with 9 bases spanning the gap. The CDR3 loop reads CASSQDRGGYGYTF. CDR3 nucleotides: TGTGCCAGCAGCCAAGATCGGGGGGGCTATGGCTACACCTTC. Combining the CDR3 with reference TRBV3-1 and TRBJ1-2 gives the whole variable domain DTAVSQTPKYLVTQMGNDKSIKCEQNLGHDTMYWYKQDSKKFLKIMFSYNNKELIINETVPNRFSPKSPDKAHLNLHINSLELGDSAVYFCASSQDRGGYGYTFGSGTRLTVV.

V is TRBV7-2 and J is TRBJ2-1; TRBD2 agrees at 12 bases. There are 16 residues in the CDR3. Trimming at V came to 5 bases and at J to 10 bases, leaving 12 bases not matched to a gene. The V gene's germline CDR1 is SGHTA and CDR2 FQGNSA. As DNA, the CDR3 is TGTGCCAGCAGCCCCGGAGGACTAGCGGGAACTGGCGAGCAGTTCTTC. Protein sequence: CASSPGGLAGTGEQFF.

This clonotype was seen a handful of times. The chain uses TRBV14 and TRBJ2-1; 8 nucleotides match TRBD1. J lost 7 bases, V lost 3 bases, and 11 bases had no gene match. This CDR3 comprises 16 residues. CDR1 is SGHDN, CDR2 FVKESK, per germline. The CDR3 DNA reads TGTGCCAGCAGCCATGTATCCGGACAGGGAAGGAATGAGCAGTTCTTC. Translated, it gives CASSHVSGQGRNEQFF.

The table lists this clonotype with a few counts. The CDR3 DNA reads as TGCGCCAGCAGCCCCACCCTTGAGGGTACTGAAGCTTTCTTT. Its translation is CASSPTLEGTEAFF. V gene TRBV5-1 combines with J gene TRBJ1-1; D is ambiguous. V dropped 4 bases and J dropped 5 bases, with 15 bases sitting between them. The CDR3 runs to 14 residues. CDR1 and CDR2 from the germline V gene are SGHRS and YFSETQ.

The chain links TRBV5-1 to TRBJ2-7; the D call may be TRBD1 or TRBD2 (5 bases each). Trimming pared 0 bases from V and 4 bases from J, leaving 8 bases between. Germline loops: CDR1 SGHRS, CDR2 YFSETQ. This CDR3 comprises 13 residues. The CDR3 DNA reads TGCGCCAGCAGCTTGGACTGGGGGTACGAGCAGTACTTC. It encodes CASSLDWGYEQYF.

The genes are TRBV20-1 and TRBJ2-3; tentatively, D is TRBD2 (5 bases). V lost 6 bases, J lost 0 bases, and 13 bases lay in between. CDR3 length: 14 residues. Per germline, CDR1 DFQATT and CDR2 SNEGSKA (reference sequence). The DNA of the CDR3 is TGCAGTGCACCCGATAAGCGGAGCACAGATACGCAGTATTTT. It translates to CSAPDKRSTDTQYF.

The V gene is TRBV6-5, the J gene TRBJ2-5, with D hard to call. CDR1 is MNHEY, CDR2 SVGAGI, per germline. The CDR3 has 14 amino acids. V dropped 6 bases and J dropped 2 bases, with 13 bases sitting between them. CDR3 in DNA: TGTGCCAGCAGAGGACCGAACATACAAGAGACCCAGTACTTC. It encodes CASRGPNIQETQYF.

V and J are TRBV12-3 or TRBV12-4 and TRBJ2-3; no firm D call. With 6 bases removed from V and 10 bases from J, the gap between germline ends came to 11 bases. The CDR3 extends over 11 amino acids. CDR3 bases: TGTGCCAGCAGCAACCTTGGGGCGCAGTATTTT. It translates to CASSNLGAQYF.

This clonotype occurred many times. The CDR3 loop reads CASRPLAGGPYEQYF. In DNA, the CDR3 is TGCGCCAGCAGGCCTCTAGCGGGGGGCCCCTACGAGCAGTACTTC. This chain uses TRBV5-1 with TRBJ2-7, with TRBD2 identical over 11 bases. Germline-derived CDR1 and CDR2 are SGHRS and YFSETQ. The length of the CDR3 is 15 residues. V shed 5 bases, J shed 2 bases, and the junction held 6 bases outside the gene matches.

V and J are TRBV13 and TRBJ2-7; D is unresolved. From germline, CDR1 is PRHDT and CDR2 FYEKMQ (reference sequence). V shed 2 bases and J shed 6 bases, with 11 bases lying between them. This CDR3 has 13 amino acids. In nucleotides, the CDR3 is TGTGCCAGCAGCTTATATAACTCCCGCGAGCAGTACTTC. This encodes CASSLYNSREQYF.

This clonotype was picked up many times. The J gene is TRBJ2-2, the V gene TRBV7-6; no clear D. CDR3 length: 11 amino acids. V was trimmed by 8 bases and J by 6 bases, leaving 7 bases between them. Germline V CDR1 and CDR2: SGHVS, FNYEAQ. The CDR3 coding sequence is TGTGCCAGCGGTATTTCCGGGGAGCTGTTTTTT. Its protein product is CASGISGELFF. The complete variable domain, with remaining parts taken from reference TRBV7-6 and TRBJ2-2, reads GAGVSQSPRYKVTKRGQDVALRCDPISGHVSLYWYRQALGQGPEFLTYFNYEAQQDKSGLPNDRFSAERPEGSISTLTIQRTEQRDSAMYRCASGISGELFFGEGSRLTVL.

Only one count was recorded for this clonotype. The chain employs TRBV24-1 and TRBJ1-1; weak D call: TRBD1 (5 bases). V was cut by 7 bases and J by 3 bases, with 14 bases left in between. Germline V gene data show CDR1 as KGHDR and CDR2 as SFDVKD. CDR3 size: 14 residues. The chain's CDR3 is CATRGGGVDTEAFF. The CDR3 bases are TGTGCCACCAGGGGGGGAGGGGTGGACACTGAAGCTTTCTTT.

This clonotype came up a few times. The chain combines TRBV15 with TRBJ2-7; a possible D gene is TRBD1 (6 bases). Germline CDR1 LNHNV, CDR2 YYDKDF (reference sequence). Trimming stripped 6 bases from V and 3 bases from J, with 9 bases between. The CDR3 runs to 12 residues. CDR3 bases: TGTGCCACCAGGGACAGAATCTACGAGCAGTACTTC. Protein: CATRDRIYEQYF.

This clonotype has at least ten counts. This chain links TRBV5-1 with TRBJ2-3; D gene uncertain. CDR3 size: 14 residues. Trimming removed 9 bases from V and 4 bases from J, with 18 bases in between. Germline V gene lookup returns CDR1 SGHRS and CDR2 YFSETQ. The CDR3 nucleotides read TGCGCCACCAAGGTCGGGTCCGCCGCAGATACGCAGTATTTT. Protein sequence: CATKVGSAADTQYF. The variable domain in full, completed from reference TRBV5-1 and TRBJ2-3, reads KAGVTQTPRYLIKTRGQQVTLSCSPISGHRSVSWYQQTPGQGLQFLFEYFSETQRNKGNFPGRFSGRQFSNSRSEMNVSTLELGDSALYLCATKVGSAADTQYFGPGTRLTVL.

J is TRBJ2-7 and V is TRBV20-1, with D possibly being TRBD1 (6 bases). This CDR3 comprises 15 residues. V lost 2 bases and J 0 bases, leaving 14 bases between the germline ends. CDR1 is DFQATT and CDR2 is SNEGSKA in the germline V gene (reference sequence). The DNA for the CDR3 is TGCAGTGCTAGAAACTTTGGGGGCCGCTCCTACGAGCAGTACTTC. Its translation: CSARNFGGRSYEQYF.

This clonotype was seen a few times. The CDR3 DNA reads as TGTGCCAGCAGCTTAACAGCGTCCGATGAGCAGTTCTTC. It specifies CASSLTASDEQFF. J is TRBJ2-1 and V is TRBV7-3; D remains ambiguous. V lost 0 bases and J lost 8, with 8 bases in between. The CDR3 is 13 residues long. CDR1 is SGHTA, CDR2 FQGTGA, per germline.

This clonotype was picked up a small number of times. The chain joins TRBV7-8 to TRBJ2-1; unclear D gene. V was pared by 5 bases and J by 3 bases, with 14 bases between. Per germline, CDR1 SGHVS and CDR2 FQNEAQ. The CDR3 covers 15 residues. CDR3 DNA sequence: TGTGCCAGCAGCCCACGTTCCGGGCTCTACAATGAGCAGTTCTTC. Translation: CASSPRSGLYNEQFF.